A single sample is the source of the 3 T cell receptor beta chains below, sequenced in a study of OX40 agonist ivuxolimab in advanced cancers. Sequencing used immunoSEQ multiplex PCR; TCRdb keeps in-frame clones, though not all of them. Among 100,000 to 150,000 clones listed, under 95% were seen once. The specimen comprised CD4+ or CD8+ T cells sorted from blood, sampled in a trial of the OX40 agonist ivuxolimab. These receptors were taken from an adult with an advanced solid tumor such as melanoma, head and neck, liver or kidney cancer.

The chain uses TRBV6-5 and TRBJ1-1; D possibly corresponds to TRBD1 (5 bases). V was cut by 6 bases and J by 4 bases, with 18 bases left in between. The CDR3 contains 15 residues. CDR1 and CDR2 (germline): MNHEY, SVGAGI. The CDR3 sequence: CASRAGGGYGTEAFF. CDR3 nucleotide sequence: TGTGCCAGCAGAGCCGGCGGGGGGTACGGCACTGAAGCTTTCTTT.

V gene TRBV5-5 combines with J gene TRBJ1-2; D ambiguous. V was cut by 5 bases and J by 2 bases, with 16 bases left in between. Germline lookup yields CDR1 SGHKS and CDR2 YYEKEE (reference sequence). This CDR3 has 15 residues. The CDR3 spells CASRPDPGSNYGYTF. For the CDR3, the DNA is TGTGCCAGCAGACCCGACCCGGGTTCCAACTATGGCTACACCTTC.

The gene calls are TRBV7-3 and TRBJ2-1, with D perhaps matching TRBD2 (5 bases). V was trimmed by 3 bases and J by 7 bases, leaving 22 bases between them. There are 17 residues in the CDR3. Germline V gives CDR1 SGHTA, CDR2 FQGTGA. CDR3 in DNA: TGTGCCAGCAGCTTCCAACCGACAATCCTCGGGGATAATGAGCAGTTCTTC. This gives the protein CASSFQPTILGDNEQFF.